This TCR beta chain was found in a study of blood T cells in healthy people across ages. Per sample, a minimum of 6.5 million PBMCs were isolated. Extractions gave at least 5 micrograms of total RNA per sample. The germline gives CDR1 WSHSY, CDR2 SAAADI. The CDR3 totals 12 residues. Trimming left V 3 bases short and J 4 bases short, with 5 bases between. Primed by a sample-barcoded 5' primer and a J-beta primer mix, a second PCR proceeded for roughly 7 to 12 cycles. Every single cDNA molecule received a tag from a template-switch adaptor with 12 random nucleotides. TCRdb itself ran the 5' RACE reads through MiXCR, one entry per CDR3 protein. Among roughly 800,000 distinct CDR3 sequences, roughly 60% were seen once, and the ten largest hold 22%.

The rearrangement links TRBV10-2 to TRBJ2-3; D is ambiguous. Input material: blood. The receptor was derived from a man in his thirties or forties in good health. The CDR3 region is CASSEYADTQYF. The CDR3 region has the DNA TGCGCCAGCAGTGAATATGCAGATACGCAGTATTTT.